This is a list of T cell receptor beta chains from one sample in a study of cytomegalovirus exposure and HLA in healthy donors. Libraries were prepared by immunoSEQ multiplex PCR; TCRdb keeps only in-frame clonotypes and omits some of them. Of around 140,000 clones in the sample, around 73% were seen once. The sequencing input was PBMCs. Every receptor here comes from a female donor in good health and CMV-seronegative. Both conserved end residues are part of each CDR3. The order of the fields is D gene, V gene, J gene, clone size, CDR3 protein, CDR3 DNA. The D gene is left open where the match is weak. Rows may omit the clone size; those that give it use once, few, many or a size class.

d_gene: NA; v_gene: TRBV5-6; j_gene: TRBJ2-1; abundance: NA; CDR3aa: CASSPQGNEQFF; CDR3nt: TGTGCCAGCAGCCCTCAGGGCAATGAGCAGTTCTTC
d_gene: NA; v_gene: TRBV7-8; j_gene: TRBJ2-5; abundance: NA; CDR3aa: CASSSSAGTEETQYF; CDR3nt: TGTGCCAGCAGCTCTAGCGCCGGGACAGAAGAGACCCAGTACTTC
d_gene: TRBD2; v_gene: TRBV7-3; j_gene: TRBJ2-3; abundance: NA; CDR3aa: CASSPSLAGTDTQYF; CDR3nt: TGTGCCAGCAGCCCCAGCCTAGCGGGCACAGATACGCAGTATTTT
d_gene: NA; v_gene: TRBV7-9; j_gene: TRBJ1-2; abundance: NA; CDR3aa: CASGRGSDYGYTF; CDR3nt: TGTGCCAGCGGCCGGGGATCCGACTATGGCTACACCTTC
d_gene: NA; v_gene: TRBV29-1; j_gene: TRBJ2-1; abundance: NA; CDR3aa: CSVEFWEKGGNEQFF; CDR3nt: TGCAGCGTTGAATTTTGGGAGAAGGGTGGAAATGAGCAGTTCTTC
d_gene: NA; v_gene: TRBV10-3; j_gene: TRBJ1-2; abundance: NA; CDR3aa: CAISESGGLANYGYTF; CDR3nt: TGTGCCATCAGTGAGTCGGGCGGACTTGCTAACTATGGCTACACCTTC
d_gene: TRBD2; v_gene: TRBV5-4; j_gene: TRBJ2-3; abundance: NA; CDR3aa: CASSPLAGGEGIDTQYF; CDR3nt: TGTGCCAGCAGCCCATTAGCGGGAGGGGAAGGGATAGATACGCAGTATTTT
d_gene: NA; v_gene: TRBV11-2; j_gene: TRBJ2-1; abundance: NA; CDR3aa: CASSPEIEDEQFF; CDR3nt: TGTGCCAGCAGCCCCGAAATCGAGGATGAGCAGTTCTTC
d_gene: TRBD2; v_gene: TRBV19; j_gene: TRBJ2-1; abundance: NA; CDR3aa: CASSIGWASGHNEQFF; CDR3nt: TGTGCCAGTAGTATTGGGTGGGCTAGCGGGCACAATGAGCAGTTCTTC
d_gene: NA; v_gene: TRBV18; j_gene: TRBJ1-1; abundance: NA; CDR3aa: CASSPLQENTEAFF; CDR3nt: TGTGCCAGCTCACCGTTACAGGAGAACACTGAAGCTTTCTTT
d_gene: NA; v_gene: TRBV19; j_gene: TRBJ2-1; abundance: NA; CDR3aa: CASSTLLGGPYNEQFF; CDR3nt: TGTGCCAGTAGTACCCTCCTGGGGGGACCCTACAATGAGCAGTTCTTC
d_gene: NA; v_gene: TRBV27; j_gene: TRBJ2-3; abundance: NA; CDR3aa: CASRRGPTDTQYF; CDR3nt: TGTGCCAGCAGACGAGGGCCGACAGATACGCAGTATTTT
d_gene: TRBD2; v_gene: TRBV7-2; j_gene: TRBJ2-2; abundance: NA; CDR3aa: CASSLSGTSNTGELFF; CDR3nt: TGTGCCAGCAGCTTGTCCGGGACTAGCAACACCGGGGAGCTGTTTTTT
d_gene: NA; v_gene: TRBV2; j_gene: TRBJ2-3; abundance: NA; CDR3aa: CASNEQGDTQYF; CDR3nt: TGTGCCAGCAATGAACAGGGCGATACGCAGTATTTT
d_gene: NA; v_gene: TRBV28; j_gene: TRBJ2-7; abundance: NA; CDR3aa: CASSLYEQYF; CDR3nt: TGTGCCAGCAGCCTCTACGAGCAGTACTTC
d_gene: TRBD2; v_gene: TRBV11-1; j_gene: TRBJ2-1; abundance: NA; CDR3aa: CASSSSSSGSNEQFF; CDR3nt: TGTGCCAGCAGCTCCTCGTCTAGCGGGAGTAATGAGCAGTTCTTC
d_gene: NA; v_gene: TRBV7-5; j_gene: TRBJ2-3; abundance: NA; CDR3aa: CVRSLVPRVSTDTQYF; CDR3nt: TGTGTCAGAAGCTTAGTACCGCGGGTGAGCACAGATACGCAGTATTTT
d_gene: NA; v_gene: TRBV6-1; j_gene: TRBJ1-4; abundance: once; CDR3aa: CASSLTNEKLFF; CDR3nt: TGTGCCAGCAGCCTAACTAATGAAAAACTGTTTTTT
d_gene: NA; v_gene: TRBV28; j_gene: TRBJ1-5; abundance: NA; CDR3aa: CASTPDSYNQPQHF; CDR3nt: TGTGCCAGCACCCCGGACAGCTACAATCAGCCCCAGCATTTT
d_gene: NA; v_gene: TRBV7-9; j_gene: TRBJ1-1; abundance: NA; CDR3aa: CASSPRTLIAAFMNTEAFF; CDR3nt: TGTGCCAGCAGCCCACGGACATTGATAGCGGCTTTCATGAACACTGAAGCTTTCTTT
d_gene: NA; v_gene: TRBV30; j_gene: TRBJ2-3; abundance: NA; CDR3aa: CAWRAAGDTQYF; CDR3nt: TGTGCCTGGAGGGCCGCGGGAGATACGCAGTATTTT
d_gene: NA; v_gene: TRBV28; j_gene: TRBJ1-2; abundance: NA; CDR3aa: CASSQGTRNYGYTF; CDR3nt: TGTGCCAGCAGTCAGGGGACAAGGAACTATGGCTACACCTTC
d_gene: TRBD1; v_gene: TRBV7-3; j_gene: TRBJ2-3; abundance: NA; CDR3aa: CASSIGTADTQYF; CDR3nt: TGTGCCAGCAGCATAGGGACAGCAGATACGCAGTATTTT
d_gene: TRBD1; v_gene: TRBV18; j_gene: TRBJ2-7; abundance: once; CDR3aa: CASSPEQGFLAEQYF; CDR3nt: TGTGCCAGCTCACCAGAACAGGGGTTCTTGGCCGAGCAGTACTTC
d_gene: NA; v_gene: TRBV7-9; j_gene: TRBJ2-2; abundance: NA; CDR3aa: CASSLAGEATGELFF; CDR3nt: TGTGCCAGCAGCTTAGCGGGAGAGGCTACCGGGGAGCTGTTTTTT
d_gene: NA; v_gene: TRBV6-5; j_gene: TRBJ2-1; abundance: NA; CDR3aa: CASSYTRLGNEQFF; CDR3nt: TGTGCCAGCAGTTACACGAGACTAGGAAATGAGCAGTTCTTC
d_gene: TRBD2; v_gene: TRBV6-5; j_gene: TRBJ2-1; abundance: NA; CDR3aa: CASSWQLATPYNEQFF; CDR3nt: TGTGCCAGCAGTTGGCAACTAGCGACCCCCTACAATGAGCAGTTCTTC
d_gene: TRBD1; v_gene: TRBV6-1; j_gene: TRBJ2-7; abundance: NA; CDR3aa: CASSKQGAPYEQYF; CDR3nt: TGTGCCAGCAGTAAACAGGGGGCCCCCTACGAGCAGTACTTC
d_gene: TRBD2; v_gene: TRBV19; j_gene: TRBJ2-1; abundance: NA; CDR3aa: CASSMEAQREGPNEQFF; CDR3nt: TGTGCCAGTAGTATGGAGGCGCAGCGGGAGGGCCCCAATGAGCAGTTCTTC
d_gene: TRBD1; v_gene: TRBV5-1; j_gene: TRBJ2-7; abundance: once; CDR3aa: CASSTRQGWYEQYF; CDR3nt: TGCGCCAGCAGCACCCGACAGGGTTGGTACGAGCAGTACTTC
d_gene: TRBD1; v_gene: TRBV28; j_gene: TRBJ1-1; abundance: NA; CDR3aa: CASSSGQVNTEAFF; CDR3nt: TGTGCCAGCAGTTCGGGACAGGTGAACACTGAAGCTTTCTTT
d_gene: TRBD1; v_gene: TRBV6-5; j_gene: TRBJ1-2; abundance: NA; CDR3aa: CASSPLTGGGGYTF; CDR3nt: TGTGCCAGCAGTCCCCTGACAGGGGGCGGTGGCTACACCTTC
d_gene: TRBD1; v_gene: TRBV18; j_gene: TRBJ1-2; abundance: NA; CDR3aa: CASSPSDRVNGYTF; CDR3nt: TGTGCCAGCTCACCCAGTGACAGGGTTAATGGCTACACCTTC
d_gene: TRBD2; v_gene: TRBV4-3; j_gene: TRBJ2-3; abundance: few; CDR3aa: CASSQEGGLAGGDTQYF; CDR3nt: TGCGCCAGCAGCCAAGAAGGGGGACTAGCGGGAGGGGATACGCAGTATTTT
d_gene: NA; v_gene: TRBV21-1; j_gene: TRBJ2-7; abundance: few; CDR3aa: CASSKAQRDRGPPSYEQYF; CDR3nt: TGTGCCAGCAGCAAAGCGCAACGGGACAGGGGACCTCCTTCCTACGAGCAGTACTTC
d_gene: TRBD1; v_gene: TRBV19; j_gene: TRBJ2-7; abundance: NA; CDR3aa: CASSIGTGASYEQYF; CDR3nt: TGTGCCAGTAGTATAGGGACAGGGGCCTCCTACGAGCAGTACTTC
d_gene: TRBD1; v_gene: TRBV9; j_gene: TRBJ2-7; abundance: NA; CDR3aa: CASSAPGTGDYEQYF; CDR3nt: TGTGCCAGCAGCGCCCCCGGGACAGGGGACTACGAGCAGTACTTC
d_gene: TRBD2; v_gene: TRBV28; j_gene: TRBJ2-7; abundance: NA; CDR3aa: CASSFRSGRALGEQYF; CDR3nt: TGTGCCAGCAGTTTCCGCAGCGGGAGGGCCTTGGGCGAGCAGTACTTC
d_gene: NA; v_gene: TRBV7-6; j_gene: TRBJ2-3; abundance: NA; CDR3aa: CASSQMAESTDTQYF; CDR3nt: TGTGCCAGCAGCCAGATGGCGGAGAGCACAGATACGCAGTATTTT
d_gene: NA; v_gene: TRBV28; j_gene: TRBJ2-3; abundance: NA; CDR3aa: CASSDYRDTQYF; CDR3nt: TGTGCCAGCAGTGACTACCGAGATACGCAGTATTTT
d_gene: NA; v_gene: TRBV30; j_gene: TRBJ2-1; abundance: NA; CDR3aa: CAWHRDPYNEQFF; CDR3nt: TGTGCCTGGCACAGGGACCCCTACAATGAGCAGTTCTTC
d_gene: NA; v_gene: TRBV6-6; j_gene: TRBJ1-5; abundance: once; CDR3aa: CASSYGQNQPQHF; CDR3nt: TGTGCCAGCAGTTACGGGCAGAATCAGCCCCAGCATTTT
d_gene: NA; v_gene: TRBV15; j_gene: TRBJ1-4; abundance: NA; CDR3aa: CATSSRQGISNEKLFF; CDR3nt: TGTGCCACCAGCAGCCGCCAGGGGATATCTAATGAAAAACTGTTTTTT
d_gene: TRBD1; v_gene: TRBV28; j_gene: TRBJ2-2; abundance: NA; CDR3aa: CASSIIDRVGTGELFF; CDR3nt: TGTGCCAGCAGTATCATAGACAGGGTCGGTACCGGGGAGCTGTTTTTT
d_gene: NA; v_gene: TRBV5-4; j_gene: TRBJ2-7; abundance: NA; CDR3aa: CASSLTGREQYF; CDR3nt: TGTGCCAGCAGCTTAACAGGGCGCGAGCAGTACTTC
d_gene: TRBD2; v_gene: TRBV11-3; j_gene: TRBJ2-3; abundance: NA; CDR3aa: CASSPSSGSGSDTQYF; CDR3nt: TGTGCCAGCAGCCCCTCGAGCGGGAGTGGGTCAGATACGCAGTATTTT
d_gene: TRBD2; v_gene: TRBV7-2; j_gene: TRBJ2-1; abundance: NA; CDR3aa: CASSRLAGATSSYNEQFF; CDR3nt: TGTGCCAGCAGCAGACTAGCGGGTGCCACCAGCTCCTACAATGAGCAGTTCTTC
d_gene: NA; v_gene: TRBV27; j_gene: TRBJ2-7; abundance: NA; CDR3aa: CASRALEDSYEQYF; CDR3nt: TGTGCCAGCAGGGCCCTCGAGGACTCCTACGAGCAGTACTTC
d_gene: NA; v_gene: TRBV28; j_gene: TRBJ2-4; abundance: NA; CDR3aa: CASSLMKEFAKNIQYF; CDR3nt: TGTGCCAGCAGTTTAATGAAGGAGTTCGCCAAAAACATTCAGTACTTC
d_gene: NA; v_gene: TRBV7-9; j_gene: TRBJ2-3; abundance: once; CDR3aa: CSSSSGGDTQYF; CDR3nt: TGTTCCAGCAGCTCGGGTGGAGATACGCAGTATTTT
d_gene: TRBD2; v_gene: TRBV28; j_gene: TRBJ2-2; abundance: NA; CDR3aa: CASRIAGGTGELFF; CDR3nt: TGTGCCAGCAGGATAGCGGGGGGGACCGGGGAGCTGTTTTTT
d_gene: NA; v_gene: TRBV4-1; j_gene: TRBJ1-2; abundance: NA; CDR3aa: CASSHPGGAVYGYTF; CDR3nt: TGCGCCAGCAGCCATCCCGGAGGGGCGGTTTATGGCTACACCTTC
d_gene: NA; v_gene: TRBV28; j_gene: TRBJ1-5; abundance: once; CDR3aa: CASSLGGNSNQPQHF; CDR3nt: TGTGCCAGCAGTTTGGGGGGAAATAGCAATCAGCCCCAGCATTTT
d_gene: TRBD2; v_gene: TRBV28; j_gene: TRBJ2-7; abundance: NA; CDR3aa: CASNNGASGSYEQYF; CDR3nt: TGTGCCAGCAACAATGGGGCTAGCGGGAGCTACGAGCAGTACTTC
d_gene: NA; v_gene: TRBV5-1; j_gene: TRBJ2-7; abundance: NA; CDR3aa: CASSDNTGYGEQYF; CDR3nt: TGCGCCAGCAGCGACAACACAGGATACGGAGAGCAGTACTTC
d_gene: NA; v_gene: TRBV7-2; j_gene: TRBJ2-1; abundance: few; CDR3aa: CASSQPHAEQFF; CDR3nt: TGTGCCAGCAGTCAACCTCATGCGGAGCAGTTCTTC
d_gene: TRBD2; v_gene: TRBV6-1; j_gene: TRBJ2-7; abundance: NA; CDR3aa: CASSGGTSGSYEQYF; CDR3nt: TGTGCCAGCAGTGGTGGGACTAGCGGATCATACGAGCAGTACTTC